This record concerns one TCR beta chain sequence. No antigen is known for it. Both TRBC1 and TRBC2 were covered by a beta constant-region primer of two equimolar oligonucleotides. Nested alpha and beta constant-region primers with the SP2 primer drove four PCR rounds on ligated cDNA. An oligonucleotide with the SP2 primer and a 12-nucleotide UMI was ligated to the cDNA 3' end. TCRdb itself ran the UMI-ligation and nested PCR reads through MiXCR, one entry per CDR3 protein. The table records 130,000 or so distinct CDR3 sequences, around 35% of them present only once. The CDR3 runs to 14 residues. The V and J ends lost 3 bases and 8 bases, in that order; junction bases with no gene match: 9. Germline CDR1 reads SGHRS; CDR2 reads YFSETQ. This sample is drawn from a study of naive and memory T cell subsets. Findings and limits, study-wide: Diversity fell and Gini index rose from naive through CM, EM, EMRA.

This sequence joins TRBV5-1 and TRBJ1-2; 8 bases map to TRBD1. The receptor was isolated from a human donor in good health. Sequenced: central memory CD4+ T cells from blood. CDR3 protein: CASSYNDRGPGYTF. CDR3 DNA: TGCGCCAGCAGCTATAACGACAGGGGACCGGGCTACACCTTC.